These 10 T cell receptor beta chains came from one sample sequenced in a study of pediatric ulcerative colitis. Repertoires were generated with immunoSEQ multiplex PCR, while TCRdb's copy carries only in-frame clones and drops some. Among more than 12,000 clones, 70% to 90% were seen once, and the ten largest hold approximately 1%. Sequencing used blood. These receptors originate from a boy between 10 and 17 years old with moderate ulcerative colitis.

This sequence joins TRBV6-1 and TRBJ2-7, with TRBD2 as a possible D gene (5 bases). The CDR3 is 15 residues long. The germline CDR1 and CDR2 sequences are MNHNS and SASEGT. V was pared by 7 bases and J by 5 bases, with 21 bases between. DNA for the CDR3: TGTGCCAGCACCGGACCCACGGGGTCTGACAACGAGCAGTACTTC. The encoded protein is CASTGPTGSDNEQYF.

The chain joins TRBV5-4 to TRBJ2-7; 8 bases map to TRBD2. The V and J ends lost 2 bases and 2 bases, in that order; junction bases with no gene match: 6. Germline CDR1 is SGHNT and CDR2 is YYREEE (reference sequence). This CDR3 is 15 amino acids long. The CDR3 region is CASSFAGGPPYEQYF. DNA of the CDR3: TGTGCCAGCAGCTTTGCGGGGGGACCCCCCTACGAGCAGTACTTC. Together with reference TRBV5-4 and TRBJ2-7, the CDR3 gives the full variable domain: ETGVTQSPTHLIKTRGQQVTLRCSSQSGHNTVSWYQQALGQGPQFIFQYYREEENGRGNFPPRFSGLQFPNYSSELNVNALELDDSALYLCASSFAGGPPYEQYFGPGTRLTVT.

The chain recombines TRBV18 with TRBJ2-6; no definite D call. V was trimmed by 1 base and J by 2 bases, leaving 9 bases between them. Germline CDR1 KGHSH, CDR2 LQKENI. The CDR3 spans 16 residues. CDR3 coding DNA: TGTGCCAGCTCACCACAGACTTTGGCTGGGGCCAACGTCCTGACTTTC. Amino acids: CASSPQTLAGANVLTF.

This chain joins TRBV18 and TRBJ2-7; D is unresolved. CDR1 is KGHSH and CDR2 is LQKENI in the germline V gene. Between the trimmed V and J ends, which lost 2 bases and 2 bases, there was a span of 4 bases. This CDR3 contains 12 residues. CDR3 nucleotides: TGTGCCAGCTCACCAGCAACCTACGAGCAGTACTTC. Translating it yields CASSPATYEQYF. Full variable domain (remainder filled in from reference TRBV18 and TRBJ2-7): NAGVMQNPRHLVRRRGQEARLRCSPMKGHSHVYWYRQLPEEGLKFMVYLQKENIIDESGMPKERFSAEFPKEGPSILRIQQVVRGDSAAYFCASSPATYEQYFGPGTRLTVT.

The CDR3 protein is CAISESLRTDTQYF. The CDR3 DNA follows: TGTGCCATCAGTGAGTCGTTGCGCACAGATACGCAGTATTTT. The J gene is TRBJ2-3, the V gene TRBV10-3; D is unresolved. Trimming left V 0 bases short and J 1 base short, with 5 bases between. CDR1 ENHRY and CDR2 SYGVKD come from the germline V gene. This CDR3 comprises 14 residues.

This clone was recorded only once. This chain links TRBV6-5 with TRBJ2-2, with a weak D call TRBD2 (5 bases). The CDR3 extends over 15 amino acids. Trimming cost V 8 bases and J 6 bases, with 19 bases left between them. CDR1 is MNHEY and CDR2 is SVGAGI in the germline V gene. The CDR3, as DNA: TGTGCCAGCTCTGTGGAGCGGATGTTCTCCGGGGAGCTGTTTTTT. Protein sequence: CASSVERMFSGELFF.

This clone was observed once. The chain recombines TRBV6-4 with TRBJ1-4; D might be TRBD1 (5 bases). The V end lost 1 base, the J end lost 10 bases, and 16 bases lay between the germline ends. Germline CDR1 MRHNA, CDR2 SNTAGT. The length of the CDR3 is 15 residues. For the CDR3, the DNA is TGTGCCAGCAGTGACTTAGTCGGGCAGGGAGGAAAACTGTTTTTT. It encodes CASSDLVGQGGKLFF.

This chain links TRBV27 with TRBJ2-3, with 7 bases matching TRBD2. Germline trimming cut 4 bases from V and 5 bases from J; bases unmatched to any gene: 6. Germline lookup yields CDR1 MNHEY and CDR2 SMNVEV (reference sequence). CDR3 length: 14 amino acids. The CDR3 spells CASSSASGGDTQYF. The CDR3 DNA follows: TGTGCCAGCAGTTCGGCTAGCGGAGGAGATACGCAGTATTTT.

This rearrangement joins TRBV9 to TRBJ1-2; 7 bases match TRBD1. The CDR3 extends over 14 amino acids. The J segment lost 4 bases and the V segment lost 4 bases, leaving 7 bases of the junction unmatched. Germline CDR1 reads SGDLS; CDR2 reads YYNGEE. The CDR3 coding sequence is TGTGCCAGCAGCCCTCAGGGACAGTTCTATGGCTACACCTTC. Amino acids: CASSPQGQFYGYTF.

This rearrangement joins TRBV28 to TRBJ2-7, with TRBD2 matching over 7 bases. Germline-derived CDR1 and CDR2 are MDHEN and SYDVKM. The length of the CDR3 is 13 residues. Trimming cost V 9 bases and J 3 bases; bases outside gene matches: 8. The CDR3 DNA sequence: TGTGCCAGGCCGCCTGCTAGCGGCTACGAGCAGTACTTC. Residues: CARPPASGYEQYF.